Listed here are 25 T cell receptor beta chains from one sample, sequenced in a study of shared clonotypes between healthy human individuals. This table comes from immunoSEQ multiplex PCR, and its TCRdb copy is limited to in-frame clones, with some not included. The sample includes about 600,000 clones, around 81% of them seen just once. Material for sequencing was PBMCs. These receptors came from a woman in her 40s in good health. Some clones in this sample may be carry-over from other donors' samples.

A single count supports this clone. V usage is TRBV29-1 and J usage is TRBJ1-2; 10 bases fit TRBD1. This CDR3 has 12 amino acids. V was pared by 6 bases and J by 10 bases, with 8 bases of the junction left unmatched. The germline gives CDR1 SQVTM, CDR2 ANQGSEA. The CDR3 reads CSVGTGTGVYTF. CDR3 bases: TGCAGCGTCGGAACCGGGACAGGGGTCTACACCTTC.

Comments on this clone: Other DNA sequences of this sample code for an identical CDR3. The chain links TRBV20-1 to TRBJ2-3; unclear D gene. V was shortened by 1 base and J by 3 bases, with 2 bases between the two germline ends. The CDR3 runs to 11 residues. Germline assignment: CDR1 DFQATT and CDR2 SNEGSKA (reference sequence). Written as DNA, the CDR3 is TGCAGTGCTAGAGGTACAGATACGCAGTATTTT. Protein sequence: CSARGTDTQYF.

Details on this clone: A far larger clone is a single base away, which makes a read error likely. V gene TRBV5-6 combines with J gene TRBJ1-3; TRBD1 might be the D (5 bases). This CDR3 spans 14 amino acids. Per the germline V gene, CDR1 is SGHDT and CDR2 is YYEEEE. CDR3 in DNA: TGTGCCAGCAGAACGTGGGGACGTGGAGACACCATATATTTT. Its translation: CASRTWGRGDTIYF.

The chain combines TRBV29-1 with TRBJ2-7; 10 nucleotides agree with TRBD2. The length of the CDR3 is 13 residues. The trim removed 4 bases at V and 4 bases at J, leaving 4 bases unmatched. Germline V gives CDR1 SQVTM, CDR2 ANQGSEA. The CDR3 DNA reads TGCAGCGTTGGTTGGACTAGCGGTTACGAGCAGTACTTC. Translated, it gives CSVGWTSGYEQYF.

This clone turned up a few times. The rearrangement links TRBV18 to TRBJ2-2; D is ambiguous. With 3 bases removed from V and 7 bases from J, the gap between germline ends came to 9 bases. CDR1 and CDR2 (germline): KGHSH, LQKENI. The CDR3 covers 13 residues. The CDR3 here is CASSPSTNGELFF. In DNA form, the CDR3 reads TGTGCCAGCTCACCGTCGACAAACGGGGAGCTGTTTTTT.

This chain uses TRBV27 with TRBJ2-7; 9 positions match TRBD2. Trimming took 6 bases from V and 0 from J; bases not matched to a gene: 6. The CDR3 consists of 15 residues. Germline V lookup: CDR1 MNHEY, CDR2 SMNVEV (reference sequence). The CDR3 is CASRASGRSSYEQYF. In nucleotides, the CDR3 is TGTGCCAGCAGGGCCAGCGGGAGGAGCTCCTACGAGCAGTACTTC.

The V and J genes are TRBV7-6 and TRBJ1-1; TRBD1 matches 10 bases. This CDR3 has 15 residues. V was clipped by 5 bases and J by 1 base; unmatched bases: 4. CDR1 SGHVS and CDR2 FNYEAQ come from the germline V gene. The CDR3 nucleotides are TGTGCCAGCAGCAAGACAGGGGGCGCGAACACTGAAGCTTTCTTT. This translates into CASSKTGGANTEAFF.

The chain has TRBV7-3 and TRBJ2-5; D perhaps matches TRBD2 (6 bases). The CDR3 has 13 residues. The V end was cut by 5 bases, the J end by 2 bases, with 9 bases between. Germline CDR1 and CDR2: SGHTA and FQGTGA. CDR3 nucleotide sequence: TGTGCCAGCAGCGGGGAGGATCAAGAGACCCAGTACTTC. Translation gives CASSGEDQETQYF. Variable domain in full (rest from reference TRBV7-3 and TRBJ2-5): GAGVSQTPSNKVTEKGKYVELRCDPISGHTALYWYRQSLGQGPEFLIYFQGTGAADDSGLPNDRFFAVRPEGSVSTLKIQRTERGDSAVYLCASSGEDQETQYFGPGTRLLVL.

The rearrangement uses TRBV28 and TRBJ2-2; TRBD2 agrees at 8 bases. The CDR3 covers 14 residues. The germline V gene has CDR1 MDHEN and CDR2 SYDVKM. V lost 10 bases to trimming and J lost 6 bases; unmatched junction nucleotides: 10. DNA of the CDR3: TGTGCCACCTCCGGGACTAGAGGGGCCGGGGAGCTGTTTTTT. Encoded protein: CATSGTRGAGELFF.

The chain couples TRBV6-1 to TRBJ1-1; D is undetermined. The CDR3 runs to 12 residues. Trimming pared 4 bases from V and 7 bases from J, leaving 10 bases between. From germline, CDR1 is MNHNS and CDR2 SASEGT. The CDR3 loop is CASSVLGYEAFF. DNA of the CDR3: TGTGCCAGCAGTGTCCTGGGTTATGAAGCTTTCTTT.

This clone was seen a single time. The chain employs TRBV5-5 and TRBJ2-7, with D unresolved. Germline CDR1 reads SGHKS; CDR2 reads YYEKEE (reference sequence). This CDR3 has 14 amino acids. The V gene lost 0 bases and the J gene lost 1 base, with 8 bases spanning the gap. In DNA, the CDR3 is TGTGCCAGCAGCTTGGAAGGGCAGTCCTACGAGCAGTACTTC. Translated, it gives CASSLEGQSYEQYF. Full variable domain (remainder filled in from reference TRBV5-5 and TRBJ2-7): DAGVTQSPTHLIKTRGQQVTLRCSPISGHKSVSWYQQVLGQGPQFIFQYYEKEERGRGNFPDRFSARQFPNYSSELNVNALLLGDSALYLCASSLEGQSYEQYFGPGTRLTVT.

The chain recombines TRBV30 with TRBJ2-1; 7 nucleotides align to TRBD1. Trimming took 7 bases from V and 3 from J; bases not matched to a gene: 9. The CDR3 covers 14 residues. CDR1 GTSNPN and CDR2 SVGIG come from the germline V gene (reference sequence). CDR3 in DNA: TGTGCCTCGGAAGGGGGACAGTTCTACAATGAGCAGTTCTTC. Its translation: CASEGGQFYNEQFF.

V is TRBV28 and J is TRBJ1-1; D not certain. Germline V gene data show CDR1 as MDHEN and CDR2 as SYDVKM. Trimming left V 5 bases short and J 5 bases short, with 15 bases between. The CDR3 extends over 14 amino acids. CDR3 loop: CASSPRRYETEAFF. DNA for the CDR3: TGTGCCAGCAGTCCAAGGAGGTACGAAACTGAAGCTTTCTTT. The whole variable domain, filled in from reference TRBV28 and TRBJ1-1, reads DVKVTQSSRYLVKRTGEKVFLECVQDMDHENMFWYRQDPGLGLRLIYFSYDVKMKEKGDIPEGYSVSREKKERFSLILESASTNQTSMYLCASSPRRYETEAFFGQGTRLTVV.

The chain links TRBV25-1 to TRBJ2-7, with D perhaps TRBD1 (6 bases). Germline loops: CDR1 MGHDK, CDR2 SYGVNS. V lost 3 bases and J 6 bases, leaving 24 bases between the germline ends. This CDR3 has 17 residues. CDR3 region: CASSDPIYGTIPSEQYF. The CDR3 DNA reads TGTGCCAGCAGTGATCCCATATATGGGACAATCCCATCCGAGCAGTACTTC.

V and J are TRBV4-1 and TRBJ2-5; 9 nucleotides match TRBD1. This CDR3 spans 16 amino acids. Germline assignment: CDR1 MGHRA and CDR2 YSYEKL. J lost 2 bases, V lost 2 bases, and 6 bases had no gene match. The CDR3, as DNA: TGCGCCAGCAGCCAATCGGACAGGGGAGGTCAAGAGACCCAGTACTTC. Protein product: CASSQSDRGGQETQYF.

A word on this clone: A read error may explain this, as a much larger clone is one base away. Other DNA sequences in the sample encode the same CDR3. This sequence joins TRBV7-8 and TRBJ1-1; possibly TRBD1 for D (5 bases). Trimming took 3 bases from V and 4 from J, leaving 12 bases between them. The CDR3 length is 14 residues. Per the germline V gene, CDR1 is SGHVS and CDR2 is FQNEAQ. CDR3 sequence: CASSLQGGITEAFF. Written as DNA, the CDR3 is TGTGCCAGCAGCTTGCAGGGAGGTATCACTGAAGCTTTCTTT.

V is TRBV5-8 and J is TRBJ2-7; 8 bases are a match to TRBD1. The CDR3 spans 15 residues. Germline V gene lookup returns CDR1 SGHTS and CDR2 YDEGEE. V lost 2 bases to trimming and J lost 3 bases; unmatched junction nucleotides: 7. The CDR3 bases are TGTGCCAGCAGCTTATTAGGACAGGGTCGCTACGAGCAGTACTTC. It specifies CASSLLGQGRYEQYF. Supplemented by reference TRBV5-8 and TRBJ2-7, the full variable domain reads EAGVTQSPTHLIKTRGQQATLRCSPISGHTSVYWYQQALGLGLQFLLWYDEGEERNRGNFPPRFSGRQFPNYSSELNVNALELEDSALYLCASSLLGQGRYEQYFGPGTRLTVT.

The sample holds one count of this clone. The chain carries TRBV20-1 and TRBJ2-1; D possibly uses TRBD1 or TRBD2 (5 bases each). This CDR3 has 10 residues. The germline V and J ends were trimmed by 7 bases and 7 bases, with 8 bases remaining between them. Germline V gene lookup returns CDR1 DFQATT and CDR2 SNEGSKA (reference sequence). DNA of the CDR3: TGCAGTGGGGGGTGGAATGAGCAGTTCTTC. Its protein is CSGGWNEQFF.

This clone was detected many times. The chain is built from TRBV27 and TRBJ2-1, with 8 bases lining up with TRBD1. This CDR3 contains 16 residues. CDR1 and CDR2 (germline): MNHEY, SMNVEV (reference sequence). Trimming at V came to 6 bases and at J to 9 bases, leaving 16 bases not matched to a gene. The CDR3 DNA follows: TGTGCCAGCAGGACCTTTTCGGGGCAGGGGGCGGGTGAGCAGTTCTTC. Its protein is CASRTFSGQGAGEQFF.

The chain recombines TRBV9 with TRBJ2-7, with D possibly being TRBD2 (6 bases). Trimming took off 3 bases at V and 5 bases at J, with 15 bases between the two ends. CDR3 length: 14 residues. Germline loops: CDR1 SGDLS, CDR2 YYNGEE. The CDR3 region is CASSGPLGGHEQYF. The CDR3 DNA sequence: TGTGCCAGCAGCGGTCCGTTGGGGGGTCACGAGCAGTACTTC.

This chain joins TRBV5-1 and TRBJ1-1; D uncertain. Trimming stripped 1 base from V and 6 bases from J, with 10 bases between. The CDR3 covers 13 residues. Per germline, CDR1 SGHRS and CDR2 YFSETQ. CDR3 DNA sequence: TGCGCCAGCAGCTTGTTGGGAAATGCTGAAGCTTTCTTT. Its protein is CASSLLGNAEAFF.

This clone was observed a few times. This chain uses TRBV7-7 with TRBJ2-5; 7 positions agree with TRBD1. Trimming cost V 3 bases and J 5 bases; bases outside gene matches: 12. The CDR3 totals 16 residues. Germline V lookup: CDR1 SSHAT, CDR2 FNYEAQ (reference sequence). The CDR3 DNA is TGTGCCAGCAGCTTCACACACAGGGGTGGAATCGAGACCCAGTACTTC. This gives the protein CASSFTHRGGIETQYF.

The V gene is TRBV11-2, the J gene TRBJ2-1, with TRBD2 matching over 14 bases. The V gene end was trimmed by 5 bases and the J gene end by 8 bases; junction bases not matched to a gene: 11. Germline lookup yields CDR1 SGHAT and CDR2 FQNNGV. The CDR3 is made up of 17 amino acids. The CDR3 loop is CASSRVPGLAGEDEQFF. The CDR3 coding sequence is TGTGCCAGCAGCAGGGTCCCGGGACTAGCGGGAGAGGATGAGCAGTTCTTC.

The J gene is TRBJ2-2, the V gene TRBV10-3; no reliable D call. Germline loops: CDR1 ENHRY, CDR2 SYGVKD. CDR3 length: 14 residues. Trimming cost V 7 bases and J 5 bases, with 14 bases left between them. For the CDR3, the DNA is TGTGCCATCAAGGGAAGGGCGGAAACCGGGGAGCTGTTTTTT. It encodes CAIKGRAETGELFF.

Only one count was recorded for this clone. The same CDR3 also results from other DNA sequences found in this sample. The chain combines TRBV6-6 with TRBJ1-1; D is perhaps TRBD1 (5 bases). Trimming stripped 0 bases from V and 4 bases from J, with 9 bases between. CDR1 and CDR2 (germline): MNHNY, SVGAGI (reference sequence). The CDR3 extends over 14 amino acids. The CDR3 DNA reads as TGTGCCAGCAGTTACTCAGGGGTTGGCACTGAAGCTTTCTTT. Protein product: CASSYSGVGTEAFF.